The present T cell receptor beta chain was sequenced within a study of shared clonotypes between healthy human individuals. Study findings and constraints: Genetic and exposure-history diversity was limited by the few donors.

About this clone itself: The antigen remains undetermined. This specimen includes other DNA sequences encoding the same CDR3.

Assay used: immunoSEQ multiplex PCR; TCRdb lists only in-frame clones, some missing. Of some 2 million clones in the sample, 85% to 95% are singletons; the top ten hold under 0.15%. The source is a man aged 18 to 29 in good health. Material for sequencing was naive CD4+ T cells sorted from blood. Subset: CD45RA+ positively selected.

The DNA of the CDR3 is TGTGCCAGCAGCTTGTACTTGAACACTGAAGCTTTCTTT. Its protein is CASSLYLNTEAFF. This chain links TRBV7-2 with TRBJ1-1; D not certain. The CDR3 is 13 residues long. CDR1 is SGHTA and CDR2 is FQGNSA in the germline V gene. V dropped 3 bases and J dropped 0 bases, with 5 bases sitting between them.